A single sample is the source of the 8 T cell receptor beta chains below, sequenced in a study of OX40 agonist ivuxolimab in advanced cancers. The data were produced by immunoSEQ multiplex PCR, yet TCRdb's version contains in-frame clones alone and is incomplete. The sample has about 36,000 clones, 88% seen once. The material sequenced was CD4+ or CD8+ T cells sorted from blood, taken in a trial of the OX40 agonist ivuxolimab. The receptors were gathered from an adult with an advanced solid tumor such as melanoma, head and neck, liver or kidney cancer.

The CDR3, as DNA: TGTGCCAGCAGATCGGGGGCCAGGAAGGGAGTTCAGCCCCAGCATTTT. Its protein is CASRSGARKGVQPQHF. The chain recombines TRBV28 with TRBJ1-5, with D maybe TRBD1 (6 bases). The length of the CDR3 is 16 residues. The germline V gene has CDR1 MDHEN and CDR2 SYDVKM. V dropped 6 bases and J dropped 6 bases, with 21 bases sitting between them.

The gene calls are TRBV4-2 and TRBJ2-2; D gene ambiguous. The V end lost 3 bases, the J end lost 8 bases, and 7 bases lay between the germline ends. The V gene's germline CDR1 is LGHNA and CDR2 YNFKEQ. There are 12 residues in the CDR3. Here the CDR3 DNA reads TGTGCCAGCAGCCACCGCCAGGGGGAGCTGTTTTTT. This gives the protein CASSHRQGELFF.

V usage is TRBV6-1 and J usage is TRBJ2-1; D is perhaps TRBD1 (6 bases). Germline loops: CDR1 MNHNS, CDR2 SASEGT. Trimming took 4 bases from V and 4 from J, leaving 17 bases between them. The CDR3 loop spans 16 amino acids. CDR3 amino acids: CASSARSGQIYNEQFF. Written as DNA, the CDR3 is TGTGCCAGCAGTGCTAGATCGGGACAAATATACAATGAGCAGTTCTTC.

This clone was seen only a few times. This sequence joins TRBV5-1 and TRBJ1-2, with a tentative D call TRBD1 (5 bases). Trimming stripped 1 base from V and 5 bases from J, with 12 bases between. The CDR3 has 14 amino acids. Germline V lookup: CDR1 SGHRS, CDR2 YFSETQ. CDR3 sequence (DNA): TGCGCCAGCAGCTTGTCCGGGGCAGAGTATGGCTACACCTTC. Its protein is CASSLSGAEYGYTF.

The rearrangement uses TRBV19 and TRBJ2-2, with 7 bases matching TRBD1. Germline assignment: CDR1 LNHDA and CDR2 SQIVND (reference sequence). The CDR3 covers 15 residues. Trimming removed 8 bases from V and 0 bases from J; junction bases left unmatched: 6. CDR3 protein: CASRQGLTNTGELFF. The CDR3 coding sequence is TGTGCCAGTCGACAGGGTCTAACGAACACCGGGGAGCTGTTTTTT.

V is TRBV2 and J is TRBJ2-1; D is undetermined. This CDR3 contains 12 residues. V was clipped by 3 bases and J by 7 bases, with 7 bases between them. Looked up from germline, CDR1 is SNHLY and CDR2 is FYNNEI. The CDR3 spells CASSEEWNEQFF. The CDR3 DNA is TGTGCCAGCAGTGAGGAATGGAATGAGCAGTTCTTC.

CDR3 region: CASSYPLMRGGIYEQYF. The DNA of the CDR3 is TGTGCCAGCAGTTATCCCCTTATGCGGGGAGGAATCTACGAGCAGTACTTC. The V gene is TRBV28, the J gene TRBJ2-7; perhaps TRBD2 as D (6 bases). This CDR3 is built from 17 residues. V was trimmed by 4 bases and J by 3 bases, leaving 22 bases between them. Germline V gene data show CDR1 as MDHEN and CDR2 as SYDVKM.

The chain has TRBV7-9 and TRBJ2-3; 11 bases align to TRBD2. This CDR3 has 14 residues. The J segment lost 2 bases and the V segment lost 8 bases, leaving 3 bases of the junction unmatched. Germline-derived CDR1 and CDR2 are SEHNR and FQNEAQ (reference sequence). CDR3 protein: CASRLAGSTDTQYF. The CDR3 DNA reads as TGTGCCAGCCGACTAGCGGGGTCCACAGATACGCAGTATTTT.